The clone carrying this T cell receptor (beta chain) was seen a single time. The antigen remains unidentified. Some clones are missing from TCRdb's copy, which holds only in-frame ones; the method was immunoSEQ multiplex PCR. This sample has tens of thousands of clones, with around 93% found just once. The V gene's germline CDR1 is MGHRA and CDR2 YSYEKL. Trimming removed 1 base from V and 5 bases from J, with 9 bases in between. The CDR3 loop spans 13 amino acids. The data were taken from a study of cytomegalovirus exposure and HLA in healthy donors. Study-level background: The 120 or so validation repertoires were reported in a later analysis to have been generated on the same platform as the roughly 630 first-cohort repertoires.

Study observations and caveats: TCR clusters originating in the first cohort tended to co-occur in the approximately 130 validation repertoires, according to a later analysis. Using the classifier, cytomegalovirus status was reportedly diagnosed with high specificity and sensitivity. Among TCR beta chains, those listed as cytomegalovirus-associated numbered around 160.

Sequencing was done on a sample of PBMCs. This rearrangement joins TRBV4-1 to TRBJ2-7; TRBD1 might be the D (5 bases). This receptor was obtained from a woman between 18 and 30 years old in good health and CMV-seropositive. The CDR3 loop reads CASSQGQLDEQYF. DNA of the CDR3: TGCGCCAGCAGCCAAGGACAGTTGGACGAGCAGTACTTC.